Described below is a single T cell receptor (beta chain) sequence and its context. Sequenced by immunoSEQ multiplex PCR; TCRdb stores in-frame clones only, minus some. Of about 150,000 clones listed, 90% to 95% are singletons. This sample was included in a study of cytomegalovirus exposure and HLA in healthy donors. The CDR3 consists of 14 residues. CDR1 MNHEY and CDR2 SMNVEV come from the germline V gene (reference sequence). Trimming removed 3 bases from V and 5 bases from J; junction bases left unmatched: 4. The specimen sequenced was PBMCs. The chain couples TRBV27 to TRBJ2-5; TRBD1 matches at 9 bases. This sequence was found in a man younger than 35 in good health and CMV-seronegative. The CDR3 spells CASSFGQGRETQYF. The CDR3 DNA follows: TGTGCCAGCAGTTTTGGACAGGGGAGGGAGACCCAGTACTTC.